Each of the 27 T cell receptor beta chains below was sequenced from the same sample in a study of human T cells and chemical hapten exposure. In TCRdb, the RACE reads were re-called with MiXCR into one record per CDR3 protein. The table lists about 51,000 distinct CDR3 sequences, around a tenth of them singletons. Time point of the sample: pre-sensitization, week 0. The sample's treatment: therapeutic diphenylcyclopropenone sensitization with weekly scalp DPC. Material: whole blood, obtained in connection with sensitization to the hapten diphenylcyclopropenone (DPC). The source of these receptors is a woman in her 40s with alopecia areata. Some clones in this sample may be carry-over from other donors' samples.

At least ten counts were recorded for this clonotype. The chain links TRBV23-1 to TRBJ2-5, with TRBD1 as a possible D gene (7 bases). TRBV23-1 is annotated as an ORF whose role is uncertain. The CDR3 spans 17 residues. Between the trimmed V and J ends, which lost 6 bases and 3 bases, there was a span of 23 bases. CDR3: CASRGTQRGRLEETQYF. The CDR3 DNA reads TGCGCCAGCAGGGGGACTCAAAGGGGGCGTTTGGAAGAGACCCAGTACTTC.

The chain combines TRBV28 with TRBJ2-4; D is possibly TRBD2 (5 bases). CDR3 length: 15 amino acids. The V end lost 6 bases, the J end lost 0 bases, and 12 bases lay between the germline ends. The germline gives CDR1 MDHEN, CDR2 SYDVKM. CDR3 in DNA: TGTGCCAGCAGATCCGGGGTCCTAGCCAAAAACATTCAGTACTTC. This encodes CASRSGVLAKNIQYF.

This clonotype was observed many times. V usage is TRBV7-8 and J usage is TRBJ1-1; D possibly corresponds to TRBD1 (5 bases). Deletions cut 5 bases from V and 5 bases from J, with 15 bases between. The germline gives CDR1 SGHVS, CDR2 FQNEAQ. The length of the CDR3 is 14 residues. CDR3 protein: CASSTRQRLTEAFF. CDR3 in DNA: TGTGCCAGCAGCACCCGACAGAGACTTACTGAAGCTTTCTTT.

This clonotype was seen repeatedly, ten times or more. The genes are TRBV7-6 and TRBJ2-1; TRBD1 might be the D (6 bases). The CDR3 extends over 16 amino acids. Germline V gene data show CDR1 as SGHVS and CDR2 as FNYEAQ. V lost 4 bases and J lost 4, with 17 bases in between. CDR3 amino acids: CASSSSGTPSYNEQFF. Written as DNA, the CDR3 is TGTGCCAGCAGCTCCTCCGGGACACCCAGTTACAATGAGCAGTTCTTC. Together with reference TRBV7-6 and TRBJ2-1, the CDR3 gives the full variable domain: GAGVSQSPRYKVTKRGQDVALRCDPISGHVSLYWYRQALGQGPEFLTYFNYEAQQDKSGLPNDRFSAERPEGSISTLTIQRTEQRDSAMYRCASSSSGTPSYNEQFFGPGTRLTVL.

The genes are TRBV29-1 and TRBJ1-4; D remains unclear. Germline loops: CDR1 SQVTM, CDR2 ANQGSEA. V lost 6 bases, J lost 8 bases, and 10 bases lay in between. The CDR3 consists of 11 residues. The CDR3 nucleotides are TGCAGCGTCACAGAGGGCGAAAAACTGTTTTTT. Encoded protein: CSVTEGEKLFF.

The V gene is TRBV9, the J gene TRBJ1-6; 7 bases line up with TRBD1. Germline lookup yields CDR1 SGDLS and CDR2 YYNGEE. This CDR3 comprises 14 residues. Trimming at V came to 3 bases and at J to 7 bases, leaving 4 bases not matched to a gene. The DNA for the CDR3 is TGTGCCAGCAGCGCGGTACAGGGGAATTCACCCCTCCACTTT. Protein product: CASSAVQGNSPLHF.

This clonotype was seen repeatedly, ten times or more. V is TRBV29-1 and J is TRBJ2-5; D is unresolved. The CDR3 runs to 14 residues. Per the germline V gene, CDR1 is SQVTM and CDR2 is ANQGSEA. Trimming stripped 3 bases from V and 4 bases from J, with 15 bases between. CDR3 amino acids: CSVDDPLEGETQYF. The CDR3 region has the DNA TGCAGCGTTGACGATCCCCTCGAAGGAGAGACCCAGTACTTC.

This clonotype was detected ten times or more. This chain uses TRBV4-2 with TRBJ2-3, with D uncertain. Germline V gene lookup returns CDR1 LGHNA and CDR2 YNFKEQ. This CDR3 comprises 16 residues. Trimming took 1 base from V and 0 from J, leaving 11 bases between them. The CDR3 here is CASSQGRFASTDTQYF. In nucleotides, the CDR3 is TGTGCCAGCAGCCAAGGCCGTTTTGCTAGCACAGATACGCAGTATTTT.

This clonotype was recorded many times. This chain links TRBV6-6 with TRBJ2-7, with D possibly being TRBD1 (6 bases). The CDR3 is 12 amino acids. Germline V gene data show CDR1 as MNHNY and CDR2 as SVGAGI (reference sequence). Trimming left V 5 bases short and J 5 bases short, with 10 bases between. The CDR3 here is CASSDNRDEQYF. The CDR3 coding sequence is TGTGCCAGCAGTGACAACAGGGACGAGCAGTACTTC.

This clonotype is judged medium-sized (0.01 to 0.1%). This chain links TRBV2 with TRBJ1-5, with TRBD1 matching over 7 bases. V trimming: 3 bases; J trimming: 7 bases; junction bases outside the gene matches: 6. Germline loops: CDR1 SNHLY, CDR2 FYNNEI. There are 14 residues in the CDR3. The CDR3: CASSDRGGQQPQHF. Written as DNA, the CDR3 is TGTGCCAGCAGTGATAGAGGGGGCCAGCAGCCCCAGCATTTT.

J is TRBJ1-2 and V is TRBV9; tentatively, D is TRBD1 (5 bases). V gave up 1 base and J gave up 0 bases, with 13 bases separating them. The CDR3 contains 16 residues. Germline CDR1 SGDLS, CDR2 YYNGEE. In DNA form, the CDR3 reads TGTGCCAGCAGCGTACATGGGGCAGGATCTAACTATGGCTACACCTTC. Encoded protein: CASSVHGAGSNYGYTF.

The rearrangement joins TRBV28 to TRBJ1-6; D is uncertain. Trimming removed 7 bases from V and 12 bases from J, with 13 bases in between. This CDR3 comprises 12 residues. CDR1 MDHEN and CDR2 SYDVKM come from the germline V gene. DNA for the CDR3: TGTGCCAGCACCTCTGAGAGAAAACCCCTCCACTTT. The encoded protein is CASTSERKPLHF.

The chain is built from TRBV2 and TRBJ1-3; maybe TRBD1 (5 bases). V lost 11 bases and J lost 4, with 9 bases in between. The V gene's germline CDR1 is SNHLY and CDR2 FYNNEI. There are 11 residues in the CDR3. The chain's CDR3 is CAPRQGNTIYF. CDR3 in DNA: TGTGCCCCTAGACAGGGAAACACCATATATTTT.

The rearrangement uses TRBV7-2 and TRBJ2-7; 10 bases are a match to TRBD1. CDR1 and CDR2 from the germline V gene are SGHTA and FQGNSA. Trimming took 4 bases from V and 3 from J; bases not matched to a gene: 3. This CDR3 has 14 residues. The CDR3: CASSSRDRGYEQYF. CDR3 sequence (DNA): TGTGCCAGCAGCTCCCGGGACAGGGGCTACGAGCAGTACTTC.

This clonotype was counted only a few times. The chain combines TRBV20-1 with TRBJ1-2, with no clear D. The V end was cut by 4 bases, the J end by 4 bases, with 7 bases between. This CDR3 contains 11 residues. Germline loops: CDR1 DFQATT, CDR2 SNEGSKA (reference sequence). The CDR3 protein is CSAMSFYGYTF. DNA for the CDR3: TGCAGTGCTATGAGTTTCTATGGCTACACCTTC.

This clonotype was observed at least ten times. The rearrangement joins TRBV6-4 to TRBJ2-2; D is possibly TRBD1 or TRBD2 (7 bases each). The V and J ends lost 6 bases and 6 bases respectively, with 23 bases between them. The CDR3 covers 17 residues. Germline assignment: CDR1 MRHNA and CDR2 SNTAGT. CDR3 sequence (DNA): TGTGCCAGCAGCCCCAGTGCAGGGGGGGCCGAAGCCGGGGAGCTGTTTTTT. Amino acids: CASSPSAGGAEAGELFF.

This clonotype was found many times. J is TRBJ1-6 and V is TRBV7-9; a possible D gene is TRBD1 (6 bases). This CDR3 is 13 amino acids long. Germline V lookup: CDR1 SEHNR, CDR2 FQNEAQ (reference sequence). V was trimmed by 11 bases and J by 9 bases, leaving 17 bases between them. The CDR3: CALGAEGGSPLHF. For the CDR3, the DNA is TGTGCCTTGGGGGCGGAGGGTGGTTCACCCCTCCACTTT.

V gene TRBV5-1 combines with J gene TRBJ2-7, with no clear D. Trimming took 0 bases from V and 3 from J, leaving 10 bases between them. Germline V gene sequence: CDR1 SGHRS, CDR2 YFSETQ. The CDR3 runs 14 residues. The DNA for the CDR3 is TGCGCCAGCAGCTTGGTTGGCAGAAACTACGAGCAGTACTTC. Its protein product is CASSLVGRNYEQYF.

Only a few counts were recorded for this clonotype. The gene calls are TRBV9 and TRBJ2-3, with D maybe TRBD1 (6 bases). The CDR3 is made up of 13 amino acids. Germline V CDR1 and CDR2: SGDLS, YYNGEE. Trimming left V 6 bases short and J 3 bases short, with 11 bases between. CDR3 nucleotides: TGTGCCAGCACGGCAGGGGTTACAGATACGCAGTATTTT. It yields the protein CASTAGVTDTQYF.

The genes are TRBV4-3 and TRBJ2-7; the D call may be TRBD1 or TRBD2 (5 bases each). Per the germline V gene, CDR1 is LGHNA and CDR2 is YSLEER. Trimming pared 1 base from V and 3 bases from J, leaving 13 bases between. The CDR3 runs to 15 residues. The DNA for the CDR3 is TGCGCCAGCAGCCAAGGGGGCGACGGGAACTACGAGCAGTACTTC. It codes for CASSQGGDGNYEQYF.

This clonotype was found many times. The chain combines TRBV7-3 with TRBJ1-5; weak D call: TRBD1 (5 bases). Germline V CDR1 and CDR2: SGHTA, FQGTGA. This CDR3 region has 15 residues. V was trimmed by 0 bases and J by 6 bases, leaving 12 bases between them. The CDR3: CASSLTAGFGQPQHF. The CDR3 DNA reads as TGTGCCAGCAGCTTAACAGCAGGGTTCGGTCAGCCCCAGCATTTT.

This rearrangement joins TRBV7-2 to TRBJ2-3; D may match TRBD1 or TRBD2 (6 bases each). Germline CDR1 reads SGHTA; CDR2 reads FQGNSA. V lost 4 bases, J lost 3 bases, and 14 bases lay in between. The CDR3 has 15 residues. The CDR3 is CASSSGGSTTDTQYF. The CDR3 bases are TGTGCCAGCAGCTCCGGGGGCTCCACGACAGATACGCAGTATTTT.

The sample holds many counts of this clonotype. The V call is TRBV7-8, the J call TRBJ2-3; 7 nucleotides agree with TRBD2. The germline gives CDR1 SGHVS, CDR2 FQNEAQ. V shed 5 bases and J 9 bases; nucleotides not matched to a gene: 14. The CDR3 is made up of 15 amino acids. CDR3 residues: CASSPVGGRKGTQYF. The CDR3 nucleotides read TGTGCCAGCAGCCCGGTGGGAGGGCGCAAGGGAACGCAGTATTTT.

The V call is TRBV20-1, the J call TRBJ2-3; 8 nucleotides agree with TRBD2. CDR3 size: 12 residues. The V gene's germline CDR1 is DFQATT and CDR2 SNEGSKA (reference sequence). CDR3 in amino acids: CSETGLADTQYF. In DNA form, the CDR3 reads TGCAGCGAGACGGGACTAGCAGATACGCAGTATTTT.

This clonotype was observed many times. CDR3 coding DNA: TGTGCCAGCAGAAGGGGTAACAATGAGCAGTTCTTC. Residues: CASRRGNNEQFF. The V and J genes are TRBV7-9 and TRBJ2-1; the D gene is possibly TRBD1 (5 bases). CDR1 and CDR2 from the germline V gene are SEHNR and FQNEAQ (reference sequence). The CDR3 extends over 12 amino acids. V was trimmed by 6 bases and J by 5 bases, leaving 8 bases between them.

This clonotype was picked up many times. The rearrangement links TRBV29-1 to TRBJ2-7; 9 bases align to TRBD1. The CDR3 has 12 amino acids. The germline CDR1 and CDR2 sequences are SQVTM and ANQGSEA. The trim removed 7 bases at V and 5 bases at J, leaving 6 bases unmatched. As DNA, the CDR3 is TGCAGCGGAAGACAGGGGGGCGACGAGCAGTACTTC. Its protein product is CSGRQGGDEQYF.

This clonotype has ten or more counts. The V and J genes are TRBV28 and TRBJ2-7, with D tentatively TRBD2 (5 bases). Trimming pared 6 bases from V and 4 bases from J, leaving 10 bases between. The germline V gene encodes CDR1 MDHEN and CDR2 SYDVKM. The CDR3 runs to 12 residues. CDR3 nucleotide sequence: TGTGCCAGCAGCCCCCCGGGGTACGAGCAGTACTTC. Its protein is CASSPPGYEQYF.